This passage covers 23 T cell receptor beta chains from one sample sequenced in a study of blood T cell repertoires in COVID-19. Some clones are missing from TCRdb's copy, which holds only in-frame ones; the method was immunoSEQ multiplex PCR. The sample carries about 51,000 clones, 80% to 90% recorded once. The sequenced material came from peripheral blood. Receptors originate from a man between 60 and 70 years old with acute or convalescent COVID-19.

The CDR3 sequence is CSVEVAGIYGYTF. The CDR3 bases are TGCAGCGTTGAAGTTGCAGGGATCTATGGCTACACCTTC. The V gene is TRBV29-1, the J gene TRBJ1-2; D may be TRBD1 (5 bases). The CDR3 covers 13 residues. Trimming took off 1 base at V and 4 bases at J, with 10 bases between the two ends. Per the germline V gene, CDR1 is SQVTM and CDR2 is ANQGSEA.

In its sample, this clone was seen once. This chain uses TRBV28 with TRBJ1-3; perhaps TRBD1 as D (6 bases). V lost 5 bases to trimming and J lost 0 bases, with 11 bases between them. This CDR3 has 15 residues. Germline loops: CDR1 MDHEN, CDR2 SYDVKM. The DNA for the CDR3 is TGTGCCAGCAGTCCGGGACAACGCTCTGGAAACACCATATATTTT. Translated, it gives CASSPGQRSGNTIYF.

The CDR3 reads CASSWRDRDEQYF. DNA for the CDR3: TGTGCCAGCAGCTGGAGGGACAGGGACGAGCAGTACTTC. The gene calls are TRBV7-9 and TRBJ2-7; TRBD1 aligns across 9 bases. The V gene's germline CDR1 is SEHNR and CDR2 FQNEAQ (reference sequence). V was clipped by 4 bases and J by 5 bases; unmatched bases: 3. The CDR3 runs 13 residues.

Concerning this clone itself: One end of the junction varies from germline; a read error may be responsible. The chain links TRBV6-2 or TRBV6-3 to TRBJ2-7, with a tentative D call TRBD2 (6 bases). The CDR3 is 12 residues long. Germline lookup yields CDR1 MNHEY and CDR2 SVGEGT. The CDR3 region has the DNA TGTGCCAGCAGTTCCTCCCTGCGGGGAGTCAACTTC. Protein product: CASSSSLRGVNF.

For this clone: It is unclear where the CDR3 begins or ends on the DNA, so no DNA is shown, and the CDR3 is as TCRdb lists it. The chain recombines TRBV24-1 with TRBJ1-4; the table's D call, TRBD1, has no DNA check behind it. CDR1 KGHDR and CDR2 SFDVKD come from the germline V gene. Both ends counted, the CDR3 spans 22 residues. This CDR3 is CATSSSGVGLKGTAATNEKLFF.

This clone has only one observation. The chain carries TRBV4-1 and TRBJ2-7; D may be TRBD2 (5 bases). V was pared by 1 base and J by 3 bases, with 10 bases between. Germline assignment: CDR1 MGHRA and CDR2 YSYEKL. The CDR3 is made up of 14 amino acids. Here the CDR3 reads CASSQGRAVYEQYF. CDR3 nucleotides: TGCGCCAGCAGCCAAGGGCGGGCTGTCTACGAGCAGTACTTC.

The chain is built from TRBV28 and TRBJ2-7, with D unclear. The V end lost 3 bases, the J end lost 2 bases, and 11 bases lay between the germline ends. This CDR3 is built from 14 residues. The germline V gene has CDR1 MDHEN and CDR2 SYDVKM. In DNA, the CDR3 is TGTGCCAGCAGTTTGACGGGTTTACCCTACGAGCAGTACTTC. It yields the protein CASSLTGLPYEQYF.

The chain combines TRBV19 with TRBJ2-2; 11 bases are shared with TRBD1. Germline-derived CDR1 and CDR2 are LNHDA and SQIVND (reference sequence). The ends lost 10 bases at V and 6 bases at J; junction bases unmatched: 10. This CDR3 is built from 15 residues. The CDR3 reads CATVDRGRAPGELFF. Here the CDR3 DNA reads TGTGCCACCGTGGACAGGGGGCGCGCTCCCGGGGAGCTGTTTTTT. Drawing the rest from reference TRBV19 and TRBJ2-2, the complete variable domain is DGGITQSPKYLFRKEGQNVTLSCEQNLNHDAMYWYRQDPGQGLRLIYYSQIVNDFQKGDIAEGYSVSREKKESFPLTVTSAQKNPTAFYLCATVDRGRAPGELFFGEGSRLTVL.

V usage is TRBV29-1 and J usage is TRBJ2-5, with D hard to call. Germline V gene sequence: CDR1 SQVTM, CDR2 ANQGSEA. The CDR3 totals 12 residues. The ends were cut back, 6 bases at V and 4 bases at J, with 12 bases in the middle. CDR3 protein: CSVHNHAETQYF. DNA for the CDR3: TGCAGCGTCCACAATCACGCAGAGACCCAGTACTTC.

The chain couples TRBV6-2 or TRBV6-3 to TRBJ1-1; D unclear. Trimming left V 4 bases short and J 10 bases short, with 16 bases between. There are 13 residues in the CDR3. Germline CDR1 is MNHEY and CDR2 is SVGEGT. The CDR3 spells CASSFGRAGRAFF. CDR3 in DNA: TGTGCCAGCAGTTTCGGGAGGGCCGGGCGAGCTTTCTTT.

The CDR3 nucleotides are TGTGCCAGCAGCCCGGGACAGCCAAACACCGGGGAGCTGTTTTTT. It encodes CASSPGQPNTGELFF. The V call is TRBV11-3, the J call TRBJ2-2; 7 bases fit TRBD1. The V and J ends lost 5 bases and 2 bases, in that order; junction bases with no gene match: 5. The germline V gene encodes CDR1 SGHNT and CDR2 YENEEA. The CDR3 loop spans 15 amino acids. Variable domain in full (rest from reference TRBV11-3 and TRBJ2-2): EAGVVQSPRYKIIEKKQPVAFWCNPISGHNTLYWYLQNLGQGPELLIRYENEEAVDDSQLPKDRFSAERLKGVDSTLKIQPAELGDSAVYLCASSPGQPNTGELFFGEGSRLTVL.

The sample holds a few counts of this clone. The genes are TRBV9 and TRBJ2-5; TRBD2 is a possible D gene (5 bases). V lost 0 bases to trimming and J lost 5 bases, with 11 bases between them. The germline V gene encodes CDR1 SGDLS and CDR2 YYNGEE. The CDR3 has 14 amino acids. CDR3 region: CASSVGELGETQYF. For the CDR3, the DNA is TGTGCCAGCAGCGTAGGGGAACTAGGGGAGACCCAGTACTTC.

The gene calls are TRBV5-6 and TRBJ2-4, with 7 bases lining up with TRBD1. Germline V CDR1 and CDR2: SGHDT, YYEEEE. V gave up 0 bases and J gave up 2 bases; unmatched junction bases: 2. The CDR3 is 15 residues long. The CDR3 bases are TGTGCCAGCAGCTTGGAGGGGGCTCCCAAAAACATTCAGTACTTC. This gives the protein CASSLEGAPKNIQYF.

The chain combines TRBV6-1 with TRBJ2-4; weak D call: TRBD2 (5 bases). The germline gives CDR1 MNHNS, CDR2 SASEGT. The CDR3 consists of 15 residues. V shed 2 bases and J shed 8 bases, with 16 bases lying between them. This chain's CDR3 is CASSENRTPYDIQYF. CDR3 in DNA: TGTGCCAGCAGTGAAAACCGGACTCCCTACGACATTCAGTACTTC.

This sequence joins TRBV2 and TRBJ1-1, with 7 bases identical to TRBD1. Germline lookup yields CDR1 SNHLY and CDR2 FYNNEI. The CDR3 sequence is 13 residues long. V dropped 8 bases and J dropped 4; count of bases not matched to a gene: 7. The CDR3 spells CASGRQGGTEAFF. The CDR3 region has the DNA TGTGCCAGCGGTAGACAGGGAGGCACTGAAGCTTTCTTT.

The V call is TRBV7-6, the J call TRBJ2-5; 10 bases are shared with TRBD1. V lost 3 bases, J lost 5 bases, and 9 bases stayed unmatched. The CDR3 consists of 16 residues. Germline CDR1 reads SGHVS; CDR2 reads FNYEAQ. The CDR3 DNA follows: TGTGCCAGCAGCTTTAATAAGGGACAGGGGTCGGAGACCCAGTACTTC. It codes for CASSFNKGQGSETQYF.

The rearrangement links TRBV3-1 (or the pseudogene TRBV3-2) to TRBJ1-4; D possibly corresponds to TRBD1 (6 bases). The CDR3 consists of 15 residues. CDR1 is LGHDT and CDR2 is YNNKEL in the germline V gene (reference sequence). V dropped 4 bases and J dropped 4 bases, with 13 bases sitting between them. DNA for the CDR3: TGTGCCAGCAGCCTCACAGGGCCCCGTAATGAAAAACTGTTTTTT. Encoded protein: CASSLTGPRNEKLFF.

This rearrangement joins TRBV7-2 to TRBJ2-5, with 10 bases lining up with TRBD2. The CDR3 has 15 amino acids. The J segment lost 4 bases and the V segment lost 1 base, leaving 3 bases of the junction unmatched. Per the germline V gene, CDR1 is SGHTA and CDR2 is FQGNSA. The CDR3 DNA reads as TGTGCCAGCAGCTTAGTAGCGGGGGGAGGAGAGACCCAGTACTTC. Translation gives CASSLVAGGGETQYF. Full variable domain (outside the CDR3, taken from reference TRBV7-2 and TRBJ2-5): GAGVSQSPSNKVTEKGKDVELRCDPISGHTALYWYRQSLGQGLEFLIYFQGNSAPDKSGLPSDRFSAERTGGSVSTLTIQRTQQEDSAVYLCASSLVAGGGETQYFGPGTRLLVL.

This clone was seen a single time. The chain uses TRBV3-1 (or the pseudogene TRBV3-2) and TRBJ1-1; 9 bases line up with TRBD1. The CDR3 totals 17 residues. Germline V gives CDR1 LGHDT, CDR2 YNNKEL (reference sequence). Trimming at V came to 1 base and at J to 0 bases, leaving 6 bases not matched to a gene. The CDR3 is CASSQGAGTGLNTEAFF. The CDR3 bases are TGTGCCAGCAGCCAAGGGGCCGGGACAGGGTTGAACACTGAAGCTTTCTTT.

This clone was seen a handful of times. This sequence joins TRBV27 and TRBJ1-6; no clear D. Germline loops: CDR1 MNHEY, CDR2 SMNVEV (reference sequence). V was trimmed by 2 bases and J by 0 bases, leaving 5 bases between them. The CDR3 sequence is 15 residues long. The CDR3 sequence is CASSLTGSYNSPLHF. CDR3 bases: TGTGCCAGCAGTTTAACTGGCTCCTATAATTCACCCCTCCACTTT.

CDR3 in DNA: TGTGCCAGCAGCCAAGCCGGGACAGGGAACGAGCAGTACTTC. Translation gives CASSQAGTGNEQYF. This chain uses TRBV3-1 (or the pseudogene TRBV3-2) with TRBJ2-7, with 9 bases matching TRBD1. The V gene's germline CDR1 is LGHDT and CDR2 YNNKEL (reference sequence). The CDR3 has 14 amino acids. With 1 base clipped from V and 5 bases from J, the junction kept 3 bases outside the gene matches.

The rearrangement uses TRBV6-5 and TRBJ2-7, with 8 nucleotides matching TRBD1. The V gene's germline CDR1 is MNHEY and CDR2 SVGAGI. V shed 5 bases and J 3 bases; nucleotides not matched to a gene: 6. The CDR3 covers 14 residues. CDR3 protein: CASSTDRAFYEQYF. CDR3 DNA: TGTGCCAGCAGTACGGACAGGGCCTTCTACGAGCAGTACTTC.

The chain has TRBV5-6 and TRBJ2-7, with 10 bases fitting TRBD1. There are 16 residues in the CDR3. The germline gives CDR1 SGHDT, CDR2 YYEEEE. Trimming cost V 1 base and J 3 bases; bases outside gene matches: 7. The CDR3 DNA reads TGTGCCAGCAGCTTGAGTACGACAGGGGGCATCTACGAGCAGTACTTC. This translates into CASSLSTTGGIYEQYF.